Described below is a single TCR beta chain sequence and its context. Original data processing: Reference gene primer amplification gave estimated nucleated cell counts. The assay was immunoSEQ multiplex PCR, and TCRdb's table has in-frame clones only and misses some. V and J calls plus clone size are reproduced from that table; the DNA served to infer D and trimming. The sample carries under 300,000 clones, approximately 90% recorded once. This record belongs to a study of blood T cell repertoires in COVID-19. Overall study context: Spain, Italy and the United States supplied samples that represented acute and convalescent COVID-19. The analysed material was cDNA or gDNA that came from T cells, B-cell-depleted T cells, or PBMCs.

The CDR3 runs 17 residues. The sequencing input was peripheral blood. The rearrangement joins TRBV21-1 to TRBJ2-3; the table's D call TRBD2 went unverified against the DNA. TRBV21-1 is a pseudogene locus. The clonotype comes from a woman aged 40 to 49 who had recovered from COVID-19. The CDR3 coding sequence is TGTGCCAGCAGCCCCCAGGGAGGGAGGCCCCTGGTAGATACGCAGTATTTT. It specifies CASSPQGGRPLVDTQYF.